This paragraph reports one TCR beta chain. What it binds is unknown. This specimen belongs to a study of shared clonotypes between healthy human individuals. Study details: Three CD4 naive, three CD4 memory, two CD8 naive and one CD8 memory plate were used per donor. Whole-study results and caveats: Researchers sampled only blood; tissue repertoires likely differ.

Among the donors, all were Caucasian adults who lived in Nashville, Tennessee. V was pared by 8 bases and J by 3 bases, with 11 bases between. This CDR3 comprises 12 residues. Germline loops: CDR1 MNHEY, CDR2 SMNVEV (reference sequence). Profiling relied on immunoSEQ multiplex PCR, and the TCRdb table lists in-frame clones only, not all of them. The sample holds over 95,000 clones, roughly two thirds seen once. The V call is TRBV27, the J call TRBJ2-7, with a possible D match to TRBD2 (6 bases). Sequencing was performed on memory CD8+ T cells sorted from blood. Noted subset: CD45RO+ cells pooled with CCR7-negative TemRA cells. The sequence derives from a woman in her twenties or thirties in good health. The chain's CDR3 is CASAGRSYEQYF. CDR3 sequence (DNA): TGTGCCAGCGCTGGGAGGAGCTACGAGCAGTACTTC.